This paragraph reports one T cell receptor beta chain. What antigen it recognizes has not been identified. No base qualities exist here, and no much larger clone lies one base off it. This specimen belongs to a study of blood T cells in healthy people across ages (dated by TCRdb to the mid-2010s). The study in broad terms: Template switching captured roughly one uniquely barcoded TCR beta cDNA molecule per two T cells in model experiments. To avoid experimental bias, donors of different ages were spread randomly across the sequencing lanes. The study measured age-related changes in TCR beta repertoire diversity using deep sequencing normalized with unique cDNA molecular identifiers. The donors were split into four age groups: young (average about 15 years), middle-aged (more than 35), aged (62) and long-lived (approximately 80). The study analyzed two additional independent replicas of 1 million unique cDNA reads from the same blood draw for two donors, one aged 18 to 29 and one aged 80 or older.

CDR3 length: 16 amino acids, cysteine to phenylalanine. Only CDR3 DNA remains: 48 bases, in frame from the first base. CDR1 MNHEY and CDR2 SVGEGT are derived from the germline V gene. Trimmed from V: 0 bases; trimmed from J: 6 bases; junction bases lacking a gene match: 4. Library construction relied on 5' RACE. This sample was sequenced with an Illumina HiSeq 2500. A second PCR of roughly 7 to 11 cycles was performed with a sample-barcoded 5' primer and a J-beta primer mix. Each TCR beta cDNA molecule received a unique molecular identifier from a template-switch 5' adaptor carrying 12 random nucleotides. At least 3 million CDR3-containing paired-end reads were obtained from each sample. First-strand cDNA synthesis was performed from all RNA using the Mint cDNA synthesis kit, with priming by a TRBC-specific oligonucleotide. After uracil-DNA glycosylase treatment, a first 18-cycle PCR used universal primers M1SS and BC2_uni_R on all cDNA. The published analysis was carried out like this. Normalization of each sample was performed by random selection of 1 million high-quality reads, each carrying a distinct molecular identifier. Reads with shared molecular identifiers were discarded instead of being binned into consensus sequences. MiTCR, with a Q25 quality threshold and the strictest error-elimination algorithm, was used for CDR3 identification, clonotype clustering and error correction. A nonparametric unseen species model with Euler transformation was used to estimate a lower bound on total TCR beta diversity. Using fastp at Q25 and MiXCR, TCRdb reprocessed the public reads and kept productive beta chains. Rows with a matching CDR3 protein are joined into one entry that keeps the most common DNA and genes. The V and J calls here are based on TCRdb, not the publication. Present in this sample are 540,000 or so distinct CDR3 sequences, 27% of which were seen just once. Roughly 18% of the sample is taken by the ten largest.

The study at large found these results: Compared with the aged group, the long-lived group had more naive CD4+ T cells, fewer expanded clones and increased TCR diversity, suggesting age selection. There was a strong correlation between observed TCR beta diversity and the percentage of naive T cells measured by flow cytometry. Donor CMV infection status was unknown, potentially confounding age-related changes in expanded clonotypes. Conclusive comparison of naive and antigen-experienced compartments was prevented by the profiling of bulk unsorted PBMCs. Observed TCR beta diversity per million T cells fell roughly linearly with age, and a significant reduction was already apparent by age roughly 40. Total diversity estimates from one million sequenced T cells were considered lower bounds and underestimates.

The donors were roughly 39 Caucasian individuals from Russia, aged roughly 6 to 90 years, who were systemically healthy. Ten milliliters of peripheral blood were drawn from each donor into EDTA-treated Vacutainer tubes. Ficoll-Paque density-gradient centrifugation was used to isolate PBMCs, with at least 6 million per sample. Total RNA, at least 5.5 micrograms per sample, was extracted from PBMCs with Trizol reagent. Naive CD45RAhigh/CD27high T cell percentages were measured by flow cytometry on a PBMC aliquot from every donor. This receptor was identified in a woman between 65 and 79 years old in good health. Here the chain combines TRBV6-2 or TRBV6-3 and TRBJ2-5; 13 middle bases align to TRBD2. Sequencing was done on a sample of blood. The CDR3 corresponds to CASSYSGTSGIKTQYF. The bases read TGTGCCAGCAGTTACTCCGGGACTAGCGGGATAAAGACCCAGTACTTC.